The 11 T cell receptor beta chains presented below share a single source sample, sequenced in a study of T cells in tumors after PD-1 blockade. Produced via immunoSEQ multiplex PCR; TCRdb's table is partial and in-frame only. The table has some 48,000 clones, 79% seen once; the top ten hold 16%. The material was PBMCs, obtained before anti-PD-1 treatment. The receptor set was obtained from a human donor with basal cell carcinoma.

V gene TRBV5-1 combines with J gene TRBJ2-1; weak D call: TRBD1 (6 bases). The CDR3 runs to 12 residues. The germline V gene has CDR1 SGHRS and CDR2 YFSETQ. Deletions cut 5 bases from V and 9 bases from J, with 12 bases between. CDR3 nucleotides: TGCGCCAGCAGACCCACAGGGCCTGAGCAGTTCTTC. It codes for CASRPTGPEQFF.

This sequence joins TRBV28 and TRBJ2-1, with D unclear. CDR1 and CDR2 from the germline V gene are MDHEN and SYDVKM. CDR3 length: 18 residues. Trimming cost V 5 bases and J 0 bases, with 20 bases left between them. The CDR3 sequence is CASSPSLDLTFSYNEQFF. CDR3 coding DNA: TGTGCCAGCAGTCCCTCCCTTGATTTAACATTCTCCTACAATGAGCAGTTCTTC.

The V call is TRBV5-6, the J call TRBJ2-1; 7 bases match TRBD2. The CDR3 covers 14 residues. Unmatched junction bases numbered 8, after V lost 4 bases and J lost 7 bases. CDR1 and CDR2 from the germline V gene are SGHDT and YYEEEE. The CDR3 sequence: CASSHGGEWNEQFF. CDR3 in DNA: TGTGCCAGCAGCCATGGGGGGGAGTGGAATGAGCAGTTCTTC.

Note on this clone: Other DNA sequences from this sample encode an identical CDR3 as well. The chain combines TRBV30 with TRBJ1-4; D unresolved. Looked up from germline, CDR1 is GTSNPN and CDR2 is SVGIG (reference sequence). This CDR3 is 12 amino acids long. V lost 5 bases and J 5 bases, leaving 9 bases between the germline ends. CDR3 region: CAWLGSNEKLFF. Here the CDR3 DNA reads TGTGCCTGGCTGGGGTCGAATGAAAAACTGTTTTTT.

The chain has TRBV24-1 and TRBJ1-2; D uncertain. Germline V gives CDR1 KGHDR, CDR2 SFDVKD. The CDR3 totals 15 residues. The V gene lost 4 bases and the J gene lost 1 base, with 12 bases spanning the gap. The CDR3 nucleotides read TGTGCCACCAGTGACGCCACAGTGGATAACTATGGCTACACCTTC. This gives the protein CATSDATVDNYGYTF.

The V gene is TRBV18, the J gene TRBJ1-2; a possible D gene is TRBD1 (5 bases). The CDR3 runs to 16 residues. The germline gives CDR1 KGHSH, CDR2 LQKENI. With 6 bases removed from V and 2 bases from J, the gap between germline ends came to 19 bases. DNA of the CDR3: TGTGCCAGCTCTCCCGGGACTCCCGAAAACAACTATGGCTACACCTTC. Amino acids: CASSPGTPENNYGYTF.

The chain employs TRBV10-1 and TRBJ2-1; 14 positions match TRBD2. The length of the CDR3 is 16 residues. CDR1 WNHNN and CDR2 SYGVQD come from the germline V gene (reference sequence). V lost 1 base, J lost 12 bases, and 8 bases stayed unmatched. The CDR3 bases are TGCGCCAGCAGTGAGTTGGGGACTAGCGGGGGCTCAGGGCAGTTCTTC. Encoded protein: CASSELGTSGGSGQFF.

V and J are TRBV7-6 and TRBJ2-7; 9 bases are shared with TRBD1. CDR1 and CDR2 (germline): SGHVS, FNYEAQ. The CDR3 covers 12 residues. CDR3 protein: CASPGQGYEQYF. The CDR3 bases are TGTGCATCGCCGGGACAGGGTTACGAGCAGTACTTC.

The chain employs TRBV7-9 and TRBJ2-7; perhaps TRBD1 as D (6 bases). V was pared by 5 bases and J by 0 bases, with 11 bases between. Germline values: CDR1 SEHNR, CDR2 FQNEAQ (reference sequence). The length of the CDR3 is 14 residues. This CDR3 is CASSRDTDSYEQYF. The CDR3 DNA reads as TGTGCCAGCAGCCGGGACACCGACTCCTACGAGCAGTACTTC. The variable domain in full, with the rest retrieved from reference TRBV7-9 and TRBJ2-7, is DTGVSQNPRHKITKRGQNVTFRCDPISEHNRLYWYRQTLGQGPEFLTYFQNEAQLEKSRLLSDRFSAERPKGSFSTLEIQRTEQGDSAMYLCASSRDTDSYEQYFGPGTRLTVT.

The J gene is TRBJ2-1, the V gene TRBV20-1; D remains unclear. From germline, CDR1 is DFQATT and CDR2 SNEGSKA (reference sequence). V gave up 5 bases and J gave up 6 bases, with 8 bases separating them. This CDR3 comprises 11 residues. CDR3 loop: CSAGVFNEQFF. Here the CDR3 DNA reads TGCAGTGCTGGGGTCTTCAATGAGCAGTTCTTC.

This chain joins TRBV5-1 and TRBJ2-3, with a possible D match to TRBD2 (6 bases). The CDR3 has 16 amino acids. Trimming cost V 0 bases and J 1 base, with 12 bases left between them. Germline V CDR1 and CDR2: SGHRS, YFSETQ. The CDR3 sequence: CASSLAGGFGTDTQYF. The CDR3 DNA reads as TGCGCCAGCAGCTTGGCCGGGGGATTCGGCACAGATACGCAGTATTTT.